A single sample gave rise to the 12 T cell receptor beta chains below, sequenced in a study of radiotherapy plus CTLA-4 blockade in lung cancer. The repertoire was sequenced with immunoSEQ multiplex PCR; TCRdb's copy has only in-frame clones and lacks some. The data contain approximately 40,000 clones, 80% to 90% of them singletons. The sequencing used peripheral blood, collected from a patient treated with radiotherapy plus ipilimumab. Source of these receptors: a human donor with non-small cell lung cancer whose response to radiotherapy plus ipilimumab could not be evaluated.

This chain links TRBV7-2 with TRBJ2-1; possible D gene TRBD2, 6 bases. Germline-derived CDR1 and CDR2 are SGHTA and FQGNSA. This CDR3 is built from 11 residues. V lost 8 bases to trimming and J lost 10 bases, with 12 bases between them. The CDR3 region is CASVLTREQFF. CDR3 DNA sequence: TGTGCCAGCGTATTGACTAGGGAGCAGTTCTTC. The full variable domain, with the rest looked up from reference TRBV7-2 and TRBJ2-1, is GAGVSQSPSNKVTEKGKDVELRCDPISGHTALYWYRQSLGQGLEFLIYFQGNSAPDKSGLPSDRFSAERTGGSVSTLTIQRTQQEDSAVYLCASVLTREQFFGPGTRLTVL.

The count of this clone is one. V gene TRBV28 combines with J gene TRBJ2-7; D possibly corresponds to TRBD1 (6 bases). Looked up from germline, CDR1 is MDHEN and CDR2 is SYDVKM. The CDR3 covers 15 residues. V lost 6 bases, J lost 4 bases, and 19 bases lay in between. CDR3 region: CASSIGRGIGYEQYF. CDR3 DNA: TGTGCCAGCAGCATCGGCAGGGGAATAGGGTACGAGCAGTACTTC.

The chain joins TRBV28 to TRBJ2-1, with 16 bases matching TRBD2. The CDR3 spans 16 residues. V shed 6 bases, J shed 4 bases, and the junction held 3 bases outside the gene matches. Germline CDR1 MDHEN, CDR2 SYDVKM. The CDR3 DNA sequence: TGTGCCAGCAGCGGGACTAGCGGGAGGGGGTACAATGAGCAGTTCTTC. As protein: CASSGTSGRGYNEQFF.

V gene TRBV5-1 combines with J gene TRBJ2-4; 10 nucleotides match TRBD2. The junction had 11 bases not matched to a gene; V was cut back by 3 bases and J by 5 bases. The CDR3 extends over 17 amino acids. Germline lookup yields CDR1 SGHRS and CDR2 YFSETQ. The CDR3: CASSSAPSGSTENIQYF. CDR3 in DNA: TGCGCCAGCAGCTCGGCCCCTAGCGGGAGTACTGAAAACATTCAGTACTTC.

This clone showed up just once. The V gene is TRBV4-1, the J gene TRBJ1-4; 8 nucleotides match TRBD1. V was pared by 4 bases and J by 7 bases, with 20 bases of the junction left unmatched. The germline V gene has CDR1 MGHRA and CDR2 YSYEKL. This CDR3 spans 19 amino acids. CDR3 sequence: CASSLQEAGGLPHSEKLFF. The CDR3, as DNA: TGCGCCAGCAGCCTCCAGGAGGCAGGGGGCCTTCCCCATAGTGAAAAACTGTTTTTT.

This chain uses TRBV7-9 with TRBJ1-2; D perhaps matches TRBD1 (5 bases). The CDR3 is 14 residues long. The germline CDR1 and CDR2 sequences are SEHNR and FQNEAQ (reference sequence). V lost 5 bases, J lost 0 bases, and 10 bases lay in between. In DNA form, the CDR3 reads TGTGCCAGCAGCATAGACAGTTCTAACTATGGCTACACCTTC. It codes for CASSIDSSNYGYTF.

This clone came up a few times. The chain has TRBV28 and TRBJ2-3; TRBD1 aligns across 7 bases. The CDR3 spans 17 residues. Germline V lookup: CDR1 MDHEN, CDR2 SYDVKM. V shed 5 bases and J 3 bases; nucleotides not matched to a gene: 14. CDR3 coding DNA: TGTGCCAGCAGTCCCAGCTTGACAGGGTCTAAGACAGATACGCAGTATTTT. It translates to CASSPSLTGSKTDTQYF.

The count of this clone is one. The chain couples TRBV7-8 to TRBJ1-6; 7 bases fit TRBD1. The V segment lost 5 bases and the J segment 6 bases; nucleotides outside the gene matches: 10. The CDR3 covers 16 residues. Per germline, CDR1 SGHVS and CDR2 FQNEAQ. CDR3 sequence (DNA): TGTGCCAGCAGCCTACCCTTGGACAGGATTAATTCACCCCTCCACTTT. This translates into CASSLPLDRINSPLHF.

The chain uses TRBV28 and TRBJ2-5; D gene unclear. CDR3 length: 12 residues. Trimming took 6 bases from V and 5 from J, leaving 10 bases between them. Per germline, CDR1 MDHEN and CDR2 SYDVKM. The DNA of the CDR3 is TGTGCCAGCAGCCCCCCCCGGGAGACCCAGTACTTC. Its protein product is CASSPPRETQYF. Full variable domain (missing parts from reference TRBV28 and TRBJ2-5): DVKVTQSSRYLVKRTGEKVFLECVQDMDHENMFWYRQDPGLGLRLIYFSYDVKMKEKGDIPEGYSVSREKKERFSLILESASTNQTSMYLCASSPPRETQYFGPGTRLLVL.

As DNA, the CDR3 is TGTGCCAGCATCGGTTCTAGCGGGAGTATCAATGAGCAGTTCTTC. It specifies CASIGSSGSINEQFF. The chain is built from TRBV6-5 and TRBJ2-1; 10 bases agree with TRBD2. Germline assignment: CDR1 MNHEY and CDR2 SVGAGI. V shed 7 bases and J 6 bases; nucleotides not matched to a gene: 9. The CDR3 covers 15 residues.

In its sample, this clone was seen a few times. Distinct nucleotide sequences in the sample also encode this CDR3. V and J are TRBV6-1 and TRBJ2-3, with D maybe TRBD2 (5 bases). The CDR3 sequence is 14 residues long. V gave up 5 bases and J gave up 0 bases, with 9 bases separating them. Germline V gene lookup returns CDR1 MNHNS and CDR2 SASEGT. The CDR3 loop is CASSSSGSTDTQYF. For the CDR3, the DNA is TGTGCCAGCAGTTCCAGCGGAAGCACAGATACGCAGTATTTT.

This chain connects TRBV6-4 to TRBJ2-1, with TRBD2 as a possible D gene (6 bases). The V and J ends lost 5 bases and 8 bases respectively, with 13 bases between them. The CDR3 sequence is 13 residues long. Germline CDR1 is MRHNA and CDR2 is SNTAGT. The CDR3 DNA is TGTGCCAGCAGTCGGGAGCTAGGGGATGAGCAGTTCTTC. It codes for CASSRELGDEQFF.